The 24 T cell receptor beta chains listed next were all sequenced from one sample in a study of T cells after posttransplantation cyclophosphamide. Using immunoSEQ multiplex PCR, the repertoire was profiled, and TCRdb retains in-frame clones only, with some absent. The sample contains 4,500 to 6,000 clones, 75% to 85% of which appear only once. Cyclophosphamide on days +3 and +4 followed busulfan-fludarabine conditioning and a marrow graft. The input for sequencing was PBMCs, taken after allogeneic stem cell transplant with posttransplant cyclophosphamide. Receptor source: a male patient in his 50s who received an allogeneic stem cell transplant from a related donor and was CMV-positive. Some T cells here may be from the graft donor.

The chain uses TRBV19 and TRBJ1-3; no firm D call. The CDR3 contains 13 residues. CDR1 is LNHDA and CDR2 is SQIVND in the germline V gene (reference sequence). Trimming took 6 bases from V and 0 from J, leaving 6 bases between them. For the CDR3, the DNA is TGTGCCAGTAGATACAGCTCTGGAAACACCATATATTTT. Amino acids: CASRYSSGNTIYF. The whole variable domain, remainder taken from reference TRBV19 and TRBJ1-3, is DGGITQSPKYLFRKEGQNVTLSCEQNLNHDAMYWYRQDPGQGLRLIYYSQIVNDFQKGDIAEGYSVSREKKESFPLTVTSAQKNPTAFYLCASRYSSGNTIYFGEGSWLTVV.

Of note for this clone: The same CDR3 also results from other DNA sequences found in this sample. The rearrangement joins TRBV9 to TRBJ2-2; 8 bases map to TRBD2. The CDR3 covers 17 residues. V lost 5 bases, J lost 0 bases, and 9 bases stayed unmatched. Per the germline V gene, CDR1 is SGDLS and CDR2 is YYNGEE. The CDR3 nucleotides are TGTGCCAGCAGTTCAATACTAGCGGTAACGAACACCGGGGAGCTGTTTTTT. Its protein product is CASSSILAVTNTGELFF.

V gene TRBV7-2 combines with J gene TRBJ1-1; D uncertain. The CDR3 totals 13 residues. Germline V gene data show CDR1 as SGHTA and CDR2 as FQGNSA. The ends were cut back, 3 bases at V and 5 bases at J, with 10 bases in the middle. The CDR3 loop reads CASSFGAGTEAFF. The CDR3 DNA follows: TGTGCCAGCAGCTTTGGAGCCGGGACTGAAGCTTTCTTT. The full variable domain, its missing parts supplied by reference TRBV7-2 and TRBJ1-1, is GAGVSQSPSNKVTEKGKDVELRCDPISGHTALYWYRQSLGQGLEFLIYFQGNSAPDKSGLPSDRFSAERTGGSVSTLTIQRTQQEDSAVYLCASSFGAGTEAFFGQGTRLTVV.

The chain has TRBV10-3 and TRBJ2-5; maybe TRBD1 (5 bases). Trimming shortened V by 0 bases and J by 3 bases, and 8 bases separated the two germline ends. This CDR3 comprises 14 residues. Per the germline V gene, CDR1 is ENHRY and CDR2 is SYGVKD. The CDR3 sequence: CAISESKGKETQYF. The CDR3 nucleotides read TGTGCCATCAGTGAGTCCAAGGGGAAAGAGACCCAGTACTTC.

The chain has TRBV6-1 and TRBJ2-1; D unclear. Germline V gene data show CDR1 as MNHNS and CDR2 as SASEGT. The CDR3 is 15 amino acids. V was clipped by 7 bases and J by 0 bases, with 13 bases between them. The CDR3 nucleotides are TGTGCCAGCACTGTTGGGCAGAGCTCCTACAATGAGCAGTTCTTC. Its protein is CASTVGQSSYNEQFF.

The rearrangement joins TRBV29-1 to TRBJ1-1; D might be TRBD1 (6 bases). Germline CDR1 SQVTM, CDR2 ANQGSEA. The CDR3 is made up of 13 amino acids. Trimming shortened V by 6 bases and J by 1 base, and 12 bases separated the two germline ends. CDR3 nucleotides: TGCAGCGTCCGAAGACAGGAGAACACTGAAGCTTTCTTT. Amino acids: CSVRRQENTEAFF.

The genes are TRBV19 and TRBJ2-2; D gene unclear. The CDR3 covers 13 residues. CDR1 and CDR2 (germline): LNHDA, SQIVND (reference sequence). Trimming took off 5 bases at V and 7 bases at J, with 11 bases between the two ends. CDR3 sequence reads: CASSVVAGGELFF. CDR3 in DNA: TGTGCCAGTAGTGTAGTAGCCGGCGGGGAGCTGTTTTTT. The full variable domain, rest sourced from reference TRBV19 and TRBJ2-2, is DGGITQSPKYLFRKEGQNVTLSCEQNLNHDAMYWYRQDPGQGLRLIYYSQIVNDFQKGDIAEGYSVSREKKESFPLTVTSAQKNPTAFYLCASSVVAGGELFFGEGSRLTVL.

The chain carries TRBV9 and TRBJ1-6; D is uncertain. V was clipped by 0 bases and J by 8 bases, with 12 bases between them. The CDR3 is 15 amino acids. The V gene's germline CDR1 is SGDLS and CDR2 YYNGEE. The DNA for the CDR3 is TGTGCCAGCAGCGTAGGGAGACGTACGGATTCACCCCTCCACTTT. This encodes CASSVGRRTDSPLHF.

This chain uses TRBV25-1 with TRBJ2-2; 11 nucleotides align to TRBD1. V shed 4 bases, J shed 5 bases, and the junction held 3 bases outside the gene matches. The CDR3 totals 15 residues. Germline values: CDR1 MGHDK, CDR2 SYGVNS. The CDR3 loop is CASSVGQGATGELFF. CDR3 nucleotides: TGTGCCAGCAGTGTCGGACAGGGGGCTACCGGGGAGCTGTTTTTT.

V usage is TRBV12-5 and J usage is TRBJ2-1; 10 bases align to TRBD2. The germline V gene has CDR1 LGHNT and CDR2 FRNRAP. CDR3 length: 17 amino acids. Trimming at V came to 5 bases and at J to 8 bases, leaving 15 bases not matched to a gene. The CDR3 bases are TGTGCTAGTGGTCCGACCCTTCTAGCGGGGGCCCCCGATGAGCAGTTCTTC. Protein: CASGPTLLAGAPDEQFF.

The chain uses TRBV13 and TRBJ1-2; TRBD1 might be the D (5 bases). V was pared by 0 bases and J by 1 base, with 18 bases between. The CDR3 has 18 residues. CDR1 and CDR2 (germline): PRHDT, FYEKMQ (reference sequence). This chain's CDR3 is CASSLGEKGFSINYGYTF. In nucleotides, the CDR3 is TGTGCCAGCAGCTTAGGAGAGAAGGGGTTCTCTATTAACTATGGCTACACCTTC.

This chain connects TRBV9 to TRBJ2-1; TRBD2 agrees at 10 bases. This CDR3 is 17 amino acids long. The junction had 13 bases not matched to a gene; V was cut back by 4 bases and J by 6 bases. Looked up from germline, CDR1 is SGDLS and CDR2 is YYNGEE. The chain's CDR3 is CASSRVGRSSGSNEQFF. CDR3 bases: TGTGCCAGCAGCCGGGTGGGTCGGTCTAGCGGGAGCAATGAGCAGTTCTTC.

This clone has only a few counts. The chain recombines TRBV13 with TRBJ1-2; D not certain. The CDR3 contains 15 residues. V was clipped by 5 bases and J by 6 bases, with 19 bases between them. Germline lookup yields CDR1 PRHDT and CDR2 FYEKMQ (reference sequence). Here the CDR3 DNA reads TGTGCCAGCAGCGATTTGCGATTGGAGGGAAATGGCTACACCTTC. Encoded protein: CASSDLRLEGNGYTF.

This chain joins TRBV25-1 and TRBJ1-4, with 8 bases identical to TRBD1. Trimming at V came to 8 bases and at J to 6 bases, leaving 5 bases not matched to a gene. The CDR3 covers 13 residues. Germline V gene data show CDR1 as MGHDK and CDR2 as SYGVNS. The CDR3 sequence is CASALQGDEKLFF. The CDR3 nucleotides read TGTGCCAGCGCCCTACAGGGGGATGAAAAACTGTTTTTT.

V usage is TRBV11-2 and J usage is TRBJ2-5; possibly TRBD2 for D (6 bases). This CDR3 has 17 amino acids. Trimming left V 5 bases short and J 0 bases short, with 19 bases between. CDR1 is SGHAT, CDR2 FQNNGV, per germline. The CDR3, as DNA: TGTGCCAGCAGCCCAGCGGCGGGGAGGAAGGACCAAGAGACCCAGTACTTC. Encoded protein: CASSPAAGRKDQETQYF.

The chain carries TRBV10-1 and TRBJ2-6, with D perhaps matching TRBD2 (5 bases). The CDR3 is 19 amino acids. The V gene lost 0 bases and the J gene lost 0 bases, with 15 bases spanning the gap. In germline, CDR1 is WNHNN, CDR2 SYGVQD (reference sequence). The CDR3 sequence is CASSESGRWPISGANVLTF. CDR3 DNA sequence: TGCGCCAGCAGTGAGTCGGGGAGATGGCCCATCTCTGGGGCCAACGTCCTGACTTTC.

The chain couples TRBV11-2 to TRBJ2-5, with 10 bases fitting TRBD1. The CDR3 loop spans 17 amino acids. Per germline, CDR1 SGHAT and CDR2 FQNNGV. V shed 0 bases, J shed 7 bases, and the junction held 11 bases outside the gene matches. DNA of the CDR3: TGTGCCAGCAGCTTAGAAGGGGACAGGGGCCACCTCGGGACCCAGTACTTC. Translation gives CASSLEGDRGHLGTQYF.

The chain is built from TRBV2 and TRBJ1-2, with 9 nucleotides matching TRBD1. Germline CDR1 SNHLY, CDR2 FYNNEI. The V and J ends lost 6 bases and 6 bases, in that order; junction bases with no gene match: 11. There are 15 residues in the CDR3. CDR3 coding DNA: TGTGCCAGCAGCGAAATGGGACAGGGCAGGGATGGCTACACCTTC. Translated: CASSEMGQGRDGYTF.

J is TRBJ2-5 and V is TRBV7-9; D gene unclear. The CDR3 consists of 16 residues. In germline, CDR1 is SEHNR, CDR2 FQNEAQ (reference sequence). V dropped 5 bases and J dropped 5 bases, with 21 bases sitting between them. CDR3 coding DNA: TGTGCCAGCAGCGGTTTAACCCCGGTGGTTCGGGAGACCCAGTACTTC. Translation gives CASSGLTPVVRETQYF.

The chain combines TRBV27 with TRBJ1-2; D possibly corresponds to TRBD1 (5 bases). Germline V gene sequence: CDR1 MNHEY, CDR2 SMNVEV (reference sequence). This CDR3 has 14 amino acids. Trimming stripped 3 bases from V and 2 bases from J, with 10 bases between. The CDR3 here is CASSFAGGNYGYTF. CDR3 sequence (DNA): TGTGCCAGCAGTTTTGCCGGGGGGAACTATGGCTACACCTTC.

A note on this clone: The sample contains more than one DNA sequence encoding this CDR3. This chain links TRBV7-9 with TRBJ1-4, with D possibly being TRBD1 (6 bases). This CDR3 contains 15 residues. The V gene lost 1 base and the J gene lost 3 bases, with 9 bases spanning the gap. In germline, CDR1 is SEHNR, CDR2 FQNEAQ (reference sequence). CDR3 bases: TGTGCCAGCAGCTTAGTGGGGGCGGCTAATGAAAAACTGTTTTTT. Encoded protein: CASSLVGAANEKLFF. The full variable domain, its missing parts supplied by reference TRBV7-9 and TRBJ1-4, is DTGVSQNPRHKITKRGQNVTFRCDPISEHNRLYWYRQTLGQGPEFLTYFQNEAQLEKSRLLSDRFSAERPKGSFSTLEIQRTEQGDSAMYLCASSLVGAANEKLFFGSGTQLSVL.

The chain joins TRBV4-1 to TRBJ1-2; the D is unclear. V lost 0 bases, J lost 6 bases, and 5 bases lay in between. The CDR3 consists of 12 residues. Germline V CDR1 and CDR2: MGHRA, YSYEKL. DNA for the CDR3: TGCGCCAGCAGCCAAGATCCGGATGGCTACACCTTC. Translated, it gives CASSQDPDGYTF.

This clone has just one count. V and J are TRBV18 and TRBJ2-1; maybe TRBD2 (6 bases). V was shortened by 3 bases and J by 8 bases, with 20 bases between the two germline ends. This CDR3 is 16 amino acids long. Germline lookup yields CDR1 KGHSH and CDR2 LQKENI. The CDR3 nucleotides read TGTGCCAGCTCACCCCGACTAGACGGGCCACTCGATGAGCAGTTCTTC. Its protein product is CASSPRLDGPLDEQFF.

This clone was seen more than once but under ten times. CDR3 coding DNA: TGTGCCAGTAGTTCCCTCGGGACAACCCTCATTGAAGCTTTCTTT. As protein: CASSSLGTTLIEAFF. This chain connects TRBV19 to TRBJ1-1, with D maybe TRBD1 (6 bases). CDR3 length equals 15 residues. V lost 5 bases and J 7 bases, leaving 20 bases between the germline ends. Germline V gives CDR1 LNHDA, CDR2 SQIVND (reference sequence).